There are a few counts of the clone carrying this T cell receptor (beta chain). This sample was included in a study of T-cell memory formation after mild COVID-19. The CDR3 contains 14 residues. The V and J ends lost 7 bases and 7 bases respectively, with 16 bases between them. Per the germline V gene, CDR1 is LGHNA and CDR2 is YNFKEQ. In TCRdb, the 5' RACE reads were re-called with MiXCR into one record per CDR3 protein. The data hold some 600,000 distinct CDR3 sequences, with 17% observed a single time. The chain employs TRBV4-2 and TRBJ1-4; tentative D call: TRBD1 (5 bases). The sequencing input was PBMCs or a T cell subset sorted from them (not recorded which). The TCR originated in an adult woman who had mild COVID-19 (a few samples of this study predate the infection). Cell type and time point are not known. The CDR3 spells CASNPSSGGEKLFF. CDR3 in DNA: TGTGCCAGCAACCCGTCCTCCGGGGGTGAAAAACTGTTTTTT.